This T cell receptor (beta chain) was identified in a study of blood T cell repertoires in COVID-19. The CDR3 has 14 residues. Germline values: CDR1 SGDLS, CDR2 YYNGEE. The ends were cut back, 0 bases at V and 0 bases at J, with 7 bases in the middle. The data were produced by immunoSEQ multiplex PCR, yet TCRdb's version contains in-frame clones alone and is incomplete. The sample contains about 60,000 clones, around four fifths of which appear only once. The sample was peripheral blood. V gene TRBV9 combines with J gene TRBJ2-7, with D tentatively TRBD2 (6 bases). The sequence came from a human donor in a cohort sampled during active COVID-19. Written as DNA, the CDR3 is TGTGCCAGCAGCGTAGCGGGAGCCTCCTACGAGCAGTACTTC. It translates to CASSVAGASYEQYF.